This T cell receptor beta chain was sequenced for a study of blood T cell repertoires in COVID-19. At the level of the study: T cells, B-cell-depleted T cells, or PBMCs provided the cDNA or gDNA that served as material.

TCRdb keeps only in-frame clones here, not all; method: immunoSEQ multiplex PCR. Here the sample spans under 300,000 clones, 85% to 95% being singletons. This CDR3 region has 15 residues. Germline V gene lookup returns CDR1 LNHNV and CDR2 YYDKDF (reference sequence). The V gene end was trimmed by 5 bases and the J gene end by 3 bases; junction bases not matched to a gene: 9. The source of this sequence is a woman aged 18-29 years who had recovered from COVID-19. The source material was PBMCs or T cells enriched from blood (not recorded which). The V call is TRBV15, the J call TRBJ2-7; 8 bases align to TRBD2. The chain's CDR3 is CATSPLLADIYEQYF. The CDR3 nucleotides read TGTGCCACCAGCCCTCTACTAGCGGATATCTACGAGCAGTACTTC.